The TCR beta chain under discussion was sequenced for a study of control samples from healthy donors and cancer patients (dated by TCRdb to 2020 to 2021). There are a few counts of this clone. This clone's antigen is unknown. No clone much larger than this one lies a single base away; base qualities are absent. Libraries were constructed by the immunoSEQ multiplex PCR assay. TCRdb retrieved this table from immuneACCESS and kept in-frame rearrangements only. Not all clones are present; in checked studies, unresolved V genes account for under half, and no reason is known for the remainder. For this sample there are about 140,000 clones; 94% appear just once. The ten largest clones add up to about an eighth of the sample. The germline V gene (reference sequence) provides CDR1 LGHDT and CDR2 YNNKEL. Relative to germline, V is 1 base shorter and J is 2 bases shorter, with 17 bases between their ends. Including the terminal cysteine and phenylalanine, the CDR3 comprises 17 residues. The DNA shown is the 51-base CDR3, in frame from base 1.

The sequence came from a man aged 40-49 years in good health. This chain is built from TRBV3-1 (or the pseudogene TRBV3-2) and TRBJ1-2; the D gene cannot be resolved reliably. Sequencing input: blood. The CDR3: CASSQGKGSAPNYGYTF. In nucleotide form, the sequence is TGTGCCAGCAGCCAAGGGAAAGGGAGCGCTCCGAACTATGGCTACACCTTC.